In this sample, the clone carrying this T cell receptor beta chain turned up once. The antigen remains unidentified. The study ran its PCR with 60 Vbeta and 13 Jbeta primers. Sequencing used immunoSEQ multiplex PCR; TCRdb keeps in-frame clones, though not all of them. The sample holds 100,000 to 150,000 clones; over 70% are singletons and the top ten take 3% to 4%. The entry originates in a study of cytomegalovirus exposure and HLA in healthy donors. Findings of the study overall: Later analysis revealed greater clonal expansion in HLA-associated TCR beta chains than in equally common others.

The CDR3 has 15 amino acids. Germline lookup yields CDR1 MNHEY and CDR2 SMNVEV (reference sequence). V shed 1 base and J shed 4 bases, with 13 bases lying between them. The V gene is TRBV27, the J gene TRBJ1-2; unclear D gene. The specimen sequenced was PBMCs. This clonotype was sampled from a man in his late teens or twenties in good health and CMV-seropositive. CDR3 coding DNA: TGTGCCAGCAGTTTATACCCAGGTCCCTTCTATGGCTACACCTTC. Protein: CASSLYPGPFYGYTF.